These T cell receptor beta chains were read from a single sample in a study of CD8+CD57+ T cells in acquired aplastic anemia. MiXCR, applied by TCRdb to the reads, yields one record per CDR3 protein. This table has 150,000 or so distinct CDR3 sequences, 45% to 55% appearing once. The sample taken for sequencing was sorted CD4+, CD8+, or CD8+CD57+ T cells (not recorded which) from PBMCs. These receptor sequences come from a human donor with aplastic anemia. The CDR3 runs from the conserved cysteine through the conserved F or W. A D gene is named only where the DNA matches it firmly. A clone size is listed for some rows: how often the clone was seen (once, few, many), or a class if it is expanded.

j_gene | d_gene | v_gene | abundance | CDR3nt | CDR3aa
TRBJ2-7 | TRBD2 | TRBV7-9 | . | TGTGCCAGCAGAGACACTAGCGGGGAGAACGAGCAGTACTTC | CASRDTSGENEQYF
TRBJ2-1 | TRBD1 | TRBV2 | . | TGTGCCAGCAGTGGGACAGGGGGAATGGGCGGGGAGCAGTTCTTC | CASSGTGGMGGEQFF
TRBJ2-7 | TRBD2 | TRBV7-2 | . | TGTGCCAGCAGCTTAATTATCGGACTAGCTCGGGAGCAGTACTTC | CASSLIIGLAREQYF
TRBJ2-7 | TRBD1 | TRBV30 | many | TGTGCCTGGAGAGAACAGGACAGGGGCGAGCAGTACTTC | CAWREQDRGEQYF
TRBJ2-7 | . | TRBV10-3 | . | TGTGCCAGCATATCGACAGCCAACGTGGCCTACGAGCAGTACTTC | CASISTANVAYEQYF
TRBJ2-7 | TRBD2 | TRBV10-3 | . | TGTGCCATCAGTGAGAGTCTAGCGGGCCCCTACGAGCAGTACTTC | CAISESLAGPYEQYF
TRBJ1-6 | . | TRBV7-8 | few | TGTGCCAGCAGCCGACCGAATTCACCCCTCCACTTT | CASSRPNSPLHF
TRBJ1-1 | . | TRBV3-1 | many | TGTGCCAGCAGCAAAGAGGGAAGGACTGAAGCTTTCTTT | CASSKEGRTEAFF
TRBJ1-4 | . | TRBV19 | many | TGTGCCAGTCTTGCTCGGGCCCCTAATGAAAAACTGTTTTTT | CASLARAPNEKLFF
TRBJ1-1 | . | TRBV10-2 | few | TGCGCCAGCAGCCTCGGACCGTTGGACACTGAAGCTTTCTTT | CASSLGPLDTEAFF
TRBJ2-7 | TRBD2 | TRBV20-1 | . | TGCGGTGCTAGAATAGCTAGCGGGGGGAACCCCTACGAGCAGTACTTC | CGARIASGGNPYEQYF
TRBJ2-7 | TRBD2 | TRBV24-1 | . | TGTGCCACCAGTGACCGGACTAGCACCTACGAGCAGTACTTC | CATSDRTSTYEQYF
TRBJ1-5 | . | TRBV6-2/TRBV6-3 | . | TGTGCCAGCAGACACCGGGACGGTGGCCATCAGCCCCAGCATTTT | CASRHRDGGHQPQHF
TRBJ2-5 | . | TRBV19 | . | TGTGCCAGTAGTTTCAGGGGGACCCAGTACTTC | CASSFRGTQYF
TRBJ1-2 | . | TRBV6-2/TRBV6-3 | many | TGTGCCAGCAGTTACAGGGGCAGTGGCTACACCTTC | CASSYRGSGYTF
TRBJ1-1 | . | TRBV2 | . | TGTGCCAGCAGTGGACGGGGGGGAGTGAACACTGAAGCTTTCTTT | CASSGRGGVNTEAFF
TRBJ2-7 | . | TRBV20-1 | . | TGCAGTGCGCAAGGGGATTCCTACGAGCAGTACTTC | CSAQGDSYEQYF
TRBJ1-2 | TRBD1 | TRBV24-1 | . | TGTGCCACCAGTGATTGGGGACAGGGGGCGTCTGGCTACACCTTC | CATSDWGQGASGYTF
TRBJ1-1 | . | TRBV30 | . | TGTGCCTGGAGTGCAGTAGGGAACACTGAAGCTTTCTTT | CAWSAVGNTEAFF
TRBJ2-7 | TRBD1 | TRBV15 | . | TGTGCCACCCACGACAGGGTGGGGTCATACGAGCAGTACTTC | CATHDRVGSYEQYF
TRBJ2-7 | TRBD1 | TRBV10-3 | . | TGTGCCATCAGGGGACAGGGGGAGGACGAGCAGTACTTC | CAIRGQGEDEQYF